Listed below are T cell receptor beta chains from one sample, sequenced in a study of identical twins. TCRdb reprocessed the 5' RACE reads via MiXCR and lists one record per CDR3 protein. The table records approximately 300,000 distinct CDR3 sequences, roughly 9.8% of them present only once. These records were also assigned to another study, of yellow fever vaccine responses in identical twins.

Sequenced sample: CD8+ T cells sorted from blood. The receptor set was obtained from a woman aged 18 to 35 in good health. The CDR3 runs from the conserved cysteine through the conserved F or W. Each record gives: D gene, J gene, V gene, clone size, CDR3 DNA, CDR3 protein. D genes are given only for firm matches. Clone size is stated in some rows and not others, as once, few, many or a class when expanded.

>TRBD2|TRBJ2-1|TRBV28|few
TGTGCCACGCGCTCACTAGCGAAATCCTACAATGAGCAGTTCTTC
CATRSLAKSYNEQFF
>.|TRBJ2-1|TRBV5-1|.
TGCGCCAGCAGCTTTAGTCAGGGCTCCTACAATGAGCAGTTCTTC
CASSFSQGSYNEQFF
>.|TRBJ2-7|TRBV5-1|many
TGCGCCAGCAGAGAGTTTATAACGGGGGACTCCTACGAGCAGTACTTC
CASREFITGDSYEQYF
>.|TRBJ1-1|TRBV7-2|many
TGTGCCAGCAGCGTTCAGGCGCAAGCTGAAGCTTTCTTT
CASSVQAQAEAFF
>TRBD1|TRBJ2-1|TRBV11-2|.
TGTGCCAGCAGCTCCCTGGACAGGGCCAGCTCCTACAATGAGCAGTTCTTC
CASSSLDRASSYNEQFF
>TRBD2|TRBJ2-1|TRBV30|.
TGTGCCTGGAGTGCCCTTCCCGAGACTAGCAGGTACAATGAGCAGTTCTTC
CAWSALPETSRYNEQFF
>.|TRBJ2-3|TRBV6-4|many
TGTGCCAGCAGTGACGACGGTAGCACAGATACGCAGTATTTT
CASSDDGSTDTQYF
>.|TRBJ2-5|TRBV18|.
TGTGCCAGCTCAGTCGGGACCGCACGGGAAACCCAGTACTTC
CASSVGTARETQYF
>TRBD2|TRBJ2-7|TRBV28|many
TGTGCCAGCAGTCCCGGGACTAGCGGCCTCTCCTACGAGCAGTACTTC
CASSPGTSGLSYEQYF
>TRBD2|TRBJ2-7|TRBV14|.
TGTGCCAGCAGCCAAGTGAGGGGACTAGCGGGAGCGTTCCCCTACGAGCAGTACTTC
CASSQVRGLAGAFPYEQYF
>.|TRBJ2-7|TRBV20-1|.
TGCAGTGCTAGAGATAATGGGGTAGCCTCCTACGAGCAGTACTTC
CSARDNGVASYEQYF
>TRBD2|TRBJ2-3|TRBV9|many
TGTGCCAGCAGCCCACGACCTACAGAGCGGGAGGTCACAGATACGCAGTATTTT
CASSPRPTEREVTDTQYF
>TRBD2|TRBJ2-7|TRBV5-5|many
TGTGCCAGCAGCCCCCCACCTGCGGGGGGAGGATCCTACGAGCAGTACTTC
CASSPPPAGGGSYEQYF
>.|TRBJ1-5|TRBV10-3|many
TGTGCCATCAGTGAAGAGGGTCAGCCCCAGCATTTT
CAISEEGQPQHF
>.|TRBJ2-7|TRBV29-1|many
TGCAGCGTCACGGGGGATTACGAGCAGTACTTC
CSVTGDYEQYF
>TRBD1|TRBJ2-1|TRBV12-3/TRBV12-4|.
TGTGCCAGCACCCTGGACAGGGAACATACTTGGGAGCAGTTCTTC
CASTLDREHTWEQFF
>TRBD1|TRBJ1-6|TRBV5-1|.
TGCGCCAGCAGCTTGGAATCGGGACAGGGGGGTTCACCCCTCCACTTT
CASSLESGQGGSPLHF
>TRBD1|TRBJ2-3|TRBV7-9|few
TGTGCCAGCAGCTACCCCGCGGACAGGAAAGGTGCAGATACGCAGTATTTT
CASSYPADRKGADTQYF
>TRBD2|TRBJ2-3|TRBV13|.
TGTGCCAGCAGCGGGGGACTAGCGGGGGTCACAGATACGCAGTATTTT
CASSGGLAGVTDTQYF
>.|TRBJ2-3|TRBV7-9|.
TGTGCCAGCAGCTTAGATGGCGGGAACACAGATACGCAGTATTTT
CASSLDGGNTDTQYF
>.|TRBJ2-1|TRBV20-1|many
TGCAGTGCTAGGTCACCGGGACTTAAGGCCAATGAGCAGTTCTTC
CSARSPGLKANEQFF
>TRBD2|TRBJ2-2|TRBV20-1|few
TGCAGTGCCTTTTTCCCACTAGCGGGAGGTAACACCGGGGAGCTGTTTTTT
CSAFFPLAGGNTGELFF
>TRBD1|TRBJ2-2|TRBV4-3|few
TGCGCCAGCAGCCCTCGGGACAGGGGAATCGGTACCGGGGAGCTGTTTTTT
CASSPRDRGIGTGELFF
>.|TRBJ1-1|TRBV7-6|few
TGTGCCAGCAGCTTAGGTCAGGGGATCGCTGAAGCTTTCTTT
CASSLGQGIAEAFF
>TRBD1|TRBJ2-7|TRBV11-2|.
TGTGCCAGCAGTCCCTTCGGGACAGTTGGCCCCGAGCCGTACGAGCAGTACTTC
CASSPFGTVGPEPYEQYF
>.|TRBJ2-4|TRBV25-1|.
TGTGCCAGCAGTGACATACCGCGAGTGGGGGTAGCCAAAAACATTCAGTACTTC
CASSDIPRVGVAKNIQYF
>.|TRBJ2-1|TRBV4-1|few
TGCGCCAGCAGCCAAGAAAATAATGAGCAGTTCTTC
CASSQENNEQFF
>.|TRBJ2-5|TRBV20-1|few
TGCAGTGTCAGGATAGCAACAGAGACCCAGTACTTC
CSVRIATETQYF
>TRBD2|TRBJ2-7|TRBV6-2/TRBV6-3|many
TGTGCCAGCAGTCTCCTCGGACTAGCGGGAGGGCGCTACGAGCAGTACTTC
CASSLLGLAGGRYEQYF
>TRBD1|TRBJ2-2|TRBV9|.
TGTGCCAGCAGCACAAGACAGGGGCGAAACATCGGGGAGCTGTTTTTT
CASSTRQGRNIGELFF
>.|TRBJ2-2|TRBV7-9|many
TGTGCCAGCGGCGTCTCGGACGGCTACACCGGGGAGCTGTTTTTT
CASGVSDGYTGELFF
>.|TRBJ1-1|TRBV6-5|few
TGTGCCAGCAGTTACTCCCAGAACACTGAAGCTTTCTTT
CASSYSQNTEAFF
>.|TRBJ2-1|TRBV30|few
TGTGCCTGGAGTGGCGGGACCTCCTACAATGAGCAGTTCTTC
CAWSGGTSYNEQFF
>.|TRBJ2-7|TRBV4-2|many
TGTGCCAGCAGCCAATTTCTCGGCTCCGAGCAGTACTTC
CASSQFLGSEQYF
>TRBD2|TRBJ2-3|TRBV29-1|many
TGCAGCGTTGGACTAGCGGGAGACAGGGATACGCAGTATTTT
CSVGLAGDRDTQYF
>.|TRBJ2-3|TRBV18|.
TGTGCCAGCTCACCTTGGTCGGGGGTGGAAACAGATACGCAGTATTTT
CASSPWSGVETDTQYF
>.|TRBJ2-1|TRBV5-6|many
TGTGCCAGCAGCTTAGAGTCGAGCTCCTACAATGAGCAGTTCTTC
CASSLESSSYNEQFF
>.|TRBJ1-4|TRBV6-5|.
TGTGCCAGCAGTTACGAGGGGGAGACTAATGAAAAACTGTTTTTT
CASSYEGETNEKLFF
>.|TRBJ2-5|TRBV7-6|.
TGTGCCAGCAGCTTAGGCCTACCCTTCCAAGAGACCCAGTACTTC
CASSLGLPFQETQYF
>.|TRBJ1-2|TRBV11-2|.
TGTGCCAGCAGCTTAGATCTCTATGGCTACACCTTC
CASSLDLYGYTF
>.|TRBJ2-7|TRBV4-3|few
TGCGCCAGCAGCCTCAGTTCAGGGTACTACGAGCAGTACTTC
CASSLSSGYYEQYF
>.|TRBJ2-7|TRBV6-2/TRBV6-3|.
TGTGCCAGCAGTTACAGGACGGTAGCTTACGAGCAGTACTTC
CASSYRTVAYEQYF